This T cell receptor beta chain originates from a study of breast tumors, draining lymph nodes, adjacent tissues. Study findings and constraints: Data fit most tumor T cells coming from lymph node, expanding in tumor. Compared with lymph nodes, tumors were less diverse; compared with nontumor tissue, more. Luminal-like breast cancer showed significantly higher tumor–nontumor repertoire similarity than basal-like.

Ten or more counts support this clonotype. What it recognizes is unknown. Axillary draining lymph nodes of breast cancer patients supplied the node samples. This CDR3 spans 16 amino acids. Germline CDR1 and CDR2: MGHRA and YSYEKL. Germline trimming cut 1 base from V and 3 bases from J; bases unmatched to any gene: 5. MiXCR, applied by TCRdb to the multiplex PCR reads, yields one record per CDR3 protein. This sample yields approximately 90,000 distinct CDR3 sequences, of which around 28% are seen a single time; 8.1% belongs to the top ten. This TCR came from a female donor with breast cancer. Some clones in this sample may be carry-over from other donors' samples. The chain combines TRBV4-1 with TRBJ2-7, with 11 bases lining up with TRBD2. The sample taken for sequencing was axillary lymph node tissue. CDR3: CASSQGPGLADYEQYF. In DNA, the CDR3 is TGCGCCAGCAGCCAAGGCCCGGGACTAGCGGACTACGAGCAGTACTTC.